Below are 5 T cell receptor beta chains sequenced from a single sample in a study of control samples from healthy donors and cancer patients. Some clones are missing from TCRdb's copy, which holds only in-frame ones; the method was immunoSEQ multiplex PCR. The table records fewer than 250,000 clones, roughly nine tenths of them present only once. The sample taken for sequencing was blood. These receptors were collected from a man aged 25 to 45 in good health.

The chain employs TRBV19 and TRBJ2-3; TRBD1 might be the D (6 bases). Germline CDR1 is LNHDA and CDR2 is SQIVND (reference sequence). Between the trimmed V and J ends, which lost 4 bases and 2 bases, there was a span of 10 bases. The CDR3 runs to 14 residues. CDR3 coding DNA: TGTGCCAGTAGTACAACAGGGTTCACAGATACGCAGTATTTT. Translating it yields CASSTTGFTDTQYF. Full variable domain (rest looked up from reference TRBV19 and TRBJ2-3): DGGITQSPKYLFRKEGQNVTLSCEQNLNHDAMYWYRQDPGQGLRLIYYSQIVNDFQKGDIAEGYSVSREKKESFPLTVTSAQKNPTAFYLCASSTTGFTDTQYFGPGTRLTVL.

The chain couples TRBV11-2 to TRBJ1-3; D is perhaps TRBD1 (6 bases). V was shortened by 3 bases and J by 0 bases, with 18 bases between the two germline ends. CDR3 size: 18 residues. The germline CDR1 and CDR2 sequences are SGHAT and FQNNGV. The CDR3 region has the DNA TGTGCCAGCAGCTTTAGAAGCCGCACAGGGAACTCTGGAAACACCATATATTTT. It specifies CASSFRSRTGNSGNTIYF.

The CDR3 loop is CASRPLDLANIYNEQFF. DNA for the CDR3: TGCGCCAGCCGCCCGCTCGACCTAGCGAATATTTACAATGAGCAGTTCTTC. The chain joins TRBV4-1 to TRBJ2-1; weak D call: TRBD2 (6 bases). CDR3 length: 17 residues. The V gene's germline CDR1 is MGHRA and CDR2 YSYEKL. V dropped 8 bases and J dropped 4 bases, with 24 bases sitting between them.

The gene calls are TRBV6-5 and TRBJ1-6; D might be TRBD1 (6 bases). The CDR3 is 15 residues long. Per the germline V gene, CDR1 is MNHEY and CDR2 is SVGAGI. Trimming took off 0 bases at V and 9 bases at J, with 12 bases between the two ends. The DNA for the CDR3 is TGTGCCAGCAGTTACTCGAACAGGGTGCGTTCACCCCTCCACTTT. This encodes CASSYSNRVRSPLHF.

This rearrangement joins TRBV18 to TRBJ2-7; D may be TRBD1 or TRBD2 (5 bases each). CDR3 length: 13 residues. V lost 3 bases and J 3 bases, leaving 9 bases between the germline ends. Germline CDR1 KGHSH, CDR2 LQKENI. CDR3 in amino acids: CASSPGTNYEQYF. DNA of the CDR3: TGTGCCAGCTCACCCGGGACGAACTACGAGCAGTACTTC.